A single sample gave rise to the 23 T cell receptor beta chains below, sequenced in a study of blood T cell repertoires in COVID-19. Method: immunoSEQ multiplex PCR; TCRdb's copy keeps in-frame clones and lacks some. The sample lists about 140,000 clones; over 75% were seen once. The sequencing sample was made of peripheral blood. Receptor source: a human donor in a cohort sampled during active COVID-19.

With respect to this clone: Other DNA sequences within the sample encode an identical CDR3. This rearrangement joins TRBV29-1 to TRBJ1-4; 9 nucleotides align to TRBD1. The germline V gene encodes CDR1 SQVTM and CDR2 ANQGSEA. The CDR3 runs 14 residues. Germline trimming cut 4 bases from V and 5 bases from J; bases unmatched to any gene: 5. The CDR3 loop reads CSVGRGTGNEKLFF. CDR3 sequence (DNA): TGCAGCGTTGGGAGGGGGACAGGGAATGAAAAACTGTTTTTT.

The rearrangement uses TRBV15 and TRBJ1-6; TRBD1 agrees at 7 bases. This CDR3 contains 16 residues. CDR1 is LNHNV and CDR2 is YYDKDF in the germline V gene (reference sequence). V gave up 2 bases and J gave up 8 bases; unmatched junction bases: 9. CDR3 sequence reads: CATSRPHRGRYSPLHF. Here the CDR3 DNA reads TGTGCCACCAGCAGACCCCACAGGGGACGATATTCACCCCTCCACTTT.

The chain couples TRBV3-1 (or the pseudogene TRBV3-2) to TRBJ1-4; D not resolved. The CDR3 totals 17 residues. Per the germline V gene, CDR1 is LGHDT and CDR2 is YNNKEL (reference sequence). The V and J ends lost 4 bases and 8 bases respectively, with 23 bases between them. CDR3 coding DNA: TGTGCCAGCAGCCCCCCAGTGGACGAAAGGGAGTACGAAAAACTGTTTTTT. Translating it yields CASSPPVDEREYEKLFF.

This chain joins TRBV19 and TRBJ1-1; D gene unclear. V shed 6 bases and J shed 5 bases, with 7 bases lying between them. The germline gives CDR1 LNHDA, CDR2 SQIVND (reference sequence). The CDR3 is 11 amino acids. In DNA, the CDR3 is TGTGCCAGTAGCCAGGTAACTGAAGCTTTCTTT. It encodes CASSQVTEAFF.

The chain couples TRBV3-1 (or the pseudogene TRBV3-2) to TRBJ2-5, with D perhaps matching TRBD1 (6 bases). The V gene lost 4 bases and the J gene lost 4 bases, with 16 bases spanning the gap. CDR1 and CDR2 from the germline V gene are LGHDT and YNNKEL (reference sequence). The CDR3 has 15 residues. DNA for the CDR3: TGTGCCAGCAGCCCTTGGGCAGGGGAGTTAGAGACCCAGTACTTC. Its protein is CASSPWAGELETQYF.

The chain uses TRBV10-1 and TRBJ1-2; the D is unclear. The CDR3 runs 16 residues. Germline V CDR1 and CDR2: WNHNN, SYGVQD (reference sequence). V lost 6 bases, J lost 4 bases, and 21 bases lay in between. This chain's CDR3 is CASRTPHTRAGYGYTF. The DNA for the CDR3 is TGCGCCAGCAGGACTCCTCATACTCGCGCGGGCTATGGCTACACCTTC.

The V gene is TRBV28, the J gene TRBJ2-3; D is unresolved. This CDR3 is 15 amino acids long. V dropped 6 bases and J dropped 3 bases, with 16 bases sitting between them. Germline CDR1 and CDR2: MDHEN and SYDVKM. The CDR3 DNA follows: TGTGCCAGCAGCTCCCCCAGTTGGCTTACAGATACGCAGTATTTT. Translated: CASSSPSWLTDTQYF. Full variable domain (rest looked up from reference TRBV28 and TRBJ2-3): DVKVTQSSRYLVKRTGEKVFLECVQDMDHENMFWYRQDPGLGLRLIYFSYDVKMKEKGDIPEGYSVSREKKERFSLILESASTNQTSMYLCASSSPSWLTDTQYFGPGTRLTVL.

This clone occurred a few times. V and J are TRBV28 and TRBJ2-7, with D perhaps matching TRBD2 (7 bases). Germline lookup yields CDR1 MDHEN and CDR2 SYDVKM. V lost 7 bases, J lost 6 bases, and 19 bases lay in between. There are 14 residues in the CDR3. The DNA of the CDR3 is TGTGCCAGCACCCTACCGGGGGGCAGGGGCGAGCAGTACTTC. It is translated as CASTLPGGRGEQYF. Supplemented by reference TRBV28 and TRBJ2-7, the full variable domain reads DVKVTQSSRYLVKRTGEKVFLECVQDMDHENMFWYRQDPGLGLRLIYFSYDVKMKEKGDIPEGYSVSREKKERFSLILESASTNQTSMYLCASTLPGGRGEQYFGPGTRLTVT.

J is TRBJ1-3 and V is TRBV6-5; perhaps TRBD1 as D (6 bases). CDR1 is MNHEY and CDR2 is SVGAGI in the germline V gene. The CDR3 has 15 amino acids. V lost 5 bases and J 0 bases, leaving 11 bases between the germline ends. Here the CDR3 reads CASSLSGVSGNTIYF. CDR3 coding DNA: TGTGCCAGCAGTCTCTCAGGGGTCTCTGGAAACACCATATATTTT.

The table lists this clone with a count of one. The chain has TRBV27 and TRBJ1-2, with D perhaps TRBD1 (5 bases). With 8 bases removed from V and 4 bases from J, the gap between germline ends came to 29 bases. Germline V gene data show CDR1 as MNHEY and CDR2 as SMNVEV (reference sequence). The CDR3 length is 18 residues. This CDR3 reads CASGQQFPTRQMSYGYTF. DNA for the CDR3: TGTGCCAGCGGCCAGCAGTTTCCCACCCGACAGATGAGCTATGGCTACACCTTC.

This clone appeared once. This chain's CDR3 is CASSRLKIEKLFF. CDR3 bases: TGTGCCAGCTCACGGCTTAAGATAGAAAAACTGTTTTTT. J is TRBJ1-4 and V is TRBV18; D unresolved. The CDR3 runs to 13 residues. From germline, CDR1 is KGHSH and CDR2 LQKENI. V was pared by 4 bases and J by 8 bases, with 11 bases between.

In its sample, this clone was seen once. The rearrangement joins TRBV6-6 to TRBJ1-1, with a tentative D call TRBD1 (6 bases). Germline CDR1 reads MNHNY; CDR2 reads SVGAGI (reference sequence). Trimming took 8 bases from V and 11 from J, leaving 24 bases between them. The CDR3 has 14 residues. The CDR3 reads CASGREGVTLAAFF. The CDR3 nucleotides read TGTGCCAGCGGAAGGGAGGGGGTCACCCTCGCGGCTTTCTTT.

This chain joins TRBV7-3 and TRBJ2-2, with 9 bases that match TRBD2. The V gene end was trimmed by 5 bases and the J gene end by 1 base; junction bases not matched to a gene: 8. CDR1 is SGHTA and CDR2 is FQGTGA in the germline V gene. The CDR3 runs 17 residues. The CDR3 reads CASSRLAGVRNTGELFF. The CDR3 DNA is TGTGCCAGCAGCCGCTTAGCGGGAGTAAGGAACACCGGGGAGCTGTTTTTT. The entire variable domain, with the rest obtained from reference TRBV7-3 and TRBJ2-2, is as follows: GAGVSQTPSNKVTEKGKYVELRCDPISGHTALYWYRQSLGQGPEFLIYFQGTGAADDSGLPNDRFFAVRPEGSVSTLKIQRTERGDSAVYLCASSRLAGVRNTGELFFGEGSRLTVL.

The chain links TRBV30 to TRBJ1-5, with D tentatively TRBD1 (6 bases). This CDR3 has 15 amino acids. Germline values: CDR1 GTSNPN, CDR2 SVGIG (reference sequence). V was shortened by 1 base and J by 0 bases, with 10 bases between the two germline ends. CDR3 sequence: CAWSEDSHSNQPQHF. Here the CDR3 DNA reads TGTGCCTGGAGTGAGGACAGCCATAGCAATCAGCCCCAGCATTTT.

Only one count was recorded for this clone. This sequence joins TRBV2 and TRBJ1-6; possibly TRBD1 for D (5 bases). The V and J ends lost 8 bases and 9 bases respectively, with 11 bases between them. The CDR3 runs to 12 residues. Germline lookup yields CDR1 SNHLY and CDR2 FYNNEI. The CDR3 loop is CASAQELSPLHF. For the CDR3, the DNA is TGTGCCAGCGCACAGGAACTTTCACCCCTCCACTTT.

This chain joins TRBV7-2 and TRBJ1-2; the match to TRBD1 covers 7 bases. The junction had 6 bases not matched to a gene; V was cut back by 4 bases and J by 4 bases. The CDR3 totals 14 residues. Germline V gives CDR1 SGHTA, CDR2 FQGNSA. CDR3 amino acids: CASSSGGSPYGYTF. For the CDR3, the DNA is TGTGCCAGCAGCTCAGGGGGATCTCCCTATGGCTACACCTTC.

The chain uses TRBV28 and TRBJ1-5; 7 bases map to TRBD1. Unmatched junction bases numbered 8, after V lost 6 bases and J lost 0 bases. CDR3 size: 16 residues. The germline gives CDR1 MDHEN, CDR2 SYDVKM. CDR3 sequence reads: CASSQGGLYSNQPQHF. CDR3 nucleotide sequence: TGTGCCAGCAGCCAGGGGGGCCTCTATAGCAATCAGCCCCAGCATTTT. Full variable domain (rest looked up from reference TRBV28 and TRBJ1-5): DVKVTQSSRYLVKRTGEKVFLECVQDMDHENMFWYRQDPGLGLRLIYFSYDVKMKEKGDIPEGYSVSREKKERFSLILESASTNQTSMYLCASSQGGLYSNQPQHFGDGTRLSIL.

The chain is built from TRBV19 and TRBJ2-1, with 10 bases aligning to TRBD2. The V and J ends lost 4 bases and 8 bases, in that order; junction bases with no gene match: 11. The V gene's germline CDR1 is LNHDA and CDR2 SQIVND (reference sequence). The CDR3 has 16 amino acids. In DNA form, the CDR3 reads TGTGCCAGTAGTACCGCGAGCGGGAGGGCCGTGGATGAGCAGTTCTTC. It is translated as CASSTASGRAVDEQFF.

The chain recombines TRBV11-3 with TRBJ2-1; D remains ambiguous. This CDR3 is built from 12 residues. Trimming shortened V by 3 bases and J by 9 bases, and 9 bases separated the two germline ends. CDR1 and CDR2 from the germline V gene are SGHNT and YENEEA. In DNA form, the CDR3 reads TGTGCCAGCAGCTTTGGAGAAGGTGAGCAGTTCTTC. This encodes CASSFGEGEQFF.

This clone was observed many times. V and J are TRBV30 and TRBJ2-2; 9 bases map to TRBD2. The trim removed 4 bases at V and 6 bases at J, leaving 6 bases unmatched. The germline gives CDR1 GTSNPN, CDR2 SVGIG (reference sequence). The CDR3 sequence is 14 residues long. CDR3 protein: CAWKASGKPGELFF. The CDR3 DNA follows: TGTGCCTGGAAGGCTAGCGGGAAACCCGGGGAGCTGTTTTTT.

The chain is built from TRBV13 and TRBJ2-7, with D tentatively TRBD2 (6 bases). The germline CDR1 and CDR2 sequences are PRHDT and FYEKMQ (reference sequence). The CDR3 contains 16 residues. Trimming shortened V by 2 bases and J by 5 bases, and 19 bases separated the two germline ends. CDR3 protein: CASSLYPGAIKHEQYF. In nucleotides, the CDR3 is TGTGCCAGCAGCTTATACCCGGGAGCCATTAAGCACGAGCAGTACTTC.

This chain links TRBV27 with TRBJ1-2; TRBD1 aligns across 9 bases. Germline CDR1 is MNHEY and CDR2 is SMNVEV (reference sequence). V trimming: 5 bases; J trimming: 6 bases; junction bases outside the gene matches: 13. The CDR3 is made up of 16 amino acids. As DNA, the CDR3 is TGTGCCAGCAGTGGTCGGGACAGGGTAAGGGGTGATGGCTACACCTTC. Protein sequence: CASSGRDRVRGDGYTF.

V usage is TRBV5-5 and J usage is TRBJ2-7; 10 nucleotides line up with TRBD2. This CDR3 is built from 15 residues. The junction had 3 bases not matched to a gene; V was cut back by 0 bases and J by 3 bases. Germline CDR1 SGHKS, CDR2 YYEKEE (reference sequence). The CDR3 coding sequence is TGTGCCAGCAGCTTGGCTCGGACTAGCGGCTACGAGCAGTACTTC. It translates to CASSLARTSGYEQYF. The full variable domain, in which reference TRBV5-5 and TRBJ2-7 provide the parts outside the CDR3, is DAGVTQSPTHLIKTRGQQVTLRCSPISGHKSVSWYQQVLGQGPQFIFQYYEKEERGRGNFPDRFSARQFPNYSSELNVNALLLGDSALYLCASSLARTSGYEQYFGPGTRLTVT.